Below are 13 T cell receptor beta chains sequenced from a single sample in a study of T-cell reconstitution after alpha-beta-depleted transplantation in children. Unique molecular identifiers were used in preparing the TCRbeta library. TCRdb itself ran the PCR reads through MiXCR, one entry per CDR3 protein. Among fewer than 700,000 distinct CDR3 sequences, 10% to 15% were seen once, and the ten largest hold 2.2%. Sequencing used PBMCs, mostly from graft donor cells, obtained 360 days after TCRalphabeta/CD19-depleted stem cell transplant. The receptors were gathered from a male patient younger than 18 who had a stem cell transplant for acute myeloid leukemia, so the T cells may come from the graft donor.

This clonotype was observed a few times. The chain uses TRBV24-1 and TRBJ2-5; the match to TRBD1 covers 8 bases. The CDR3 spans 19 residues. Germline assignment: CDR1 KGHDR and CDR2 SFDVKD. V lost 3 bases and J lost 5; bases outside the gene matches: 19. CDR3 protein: CATSDTAARQGQNRETQYF. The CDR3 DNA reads TGTGCCACCAGTGATACCGCGGCGCGACAGGGGCAGAATCGGGAGACCCAGTACTTC.

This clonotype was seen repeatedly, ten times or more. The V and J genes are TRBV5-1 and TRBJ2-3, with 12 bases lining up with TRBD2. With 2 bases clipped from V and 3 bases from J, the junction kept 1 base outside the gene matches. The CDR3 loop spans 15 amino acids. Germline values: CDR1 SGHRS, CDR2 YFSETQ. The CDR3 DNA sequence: TGCGCCAGCAGCTTAGGACTAGCGGGAACAGATACGCAGTATTTT. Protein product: CASSLGLAGTDTQYF.

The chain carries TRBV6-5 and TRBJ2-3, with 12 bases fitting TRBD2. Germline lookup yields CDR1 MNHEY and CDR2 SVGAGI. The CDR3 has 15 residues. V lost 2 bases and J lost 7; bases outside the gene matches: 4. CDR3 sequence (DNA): TGTGCCAGCAGTTACGGACTAGCGGGGCACAATACGCAGTATTTT. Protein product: CASSYGLAGHNTQYF.

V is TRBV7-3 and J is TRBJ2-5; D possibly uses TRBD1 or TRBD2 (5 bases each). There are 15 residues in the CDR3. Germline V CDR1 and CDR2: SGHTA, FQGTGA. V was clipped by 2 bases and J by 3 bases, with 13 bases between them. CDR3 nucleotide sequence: TGTGCCAGCAGCTTAGGGGGATTGGGGGAAGAGACCCAGTACTTC. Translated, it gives CASSLGGLGEETQYF.

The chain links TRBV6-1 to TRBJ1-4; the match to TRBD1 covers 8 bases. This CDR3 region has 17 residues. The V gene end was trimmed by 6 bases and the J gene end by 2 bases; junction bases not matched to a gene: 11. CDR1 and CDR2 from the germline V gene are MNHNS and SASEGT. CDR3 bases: TGTGCCAGCAGCCTCGGACAGGGCGATTTGACTAATGAAAAACTGTTTTTT. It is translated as CASSLGQGDLTNEKLFF.

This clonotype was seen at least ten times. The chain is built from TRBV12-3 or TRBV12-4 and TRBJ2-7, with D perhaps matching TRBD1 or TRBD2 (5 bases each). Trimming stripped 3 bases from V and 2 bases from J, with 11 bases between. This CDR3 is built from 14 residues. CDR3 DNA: TGTGCCAGCAGTTTTTTTGGGGGTCCCTACGAGCAGTACTTC. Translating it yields CASSFFGGPYEQYF.

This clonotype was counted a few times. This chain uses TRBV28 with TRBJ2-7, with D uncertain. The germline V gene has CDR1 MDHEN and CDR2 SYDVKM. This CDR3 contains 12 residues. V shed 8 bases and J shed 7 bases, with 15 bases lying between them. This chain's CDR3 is CASSRFLGEQYF. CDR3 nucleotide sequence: TGTGCCAGCTCTCGCTTCCTCGGGGAGCAGTACTTC.

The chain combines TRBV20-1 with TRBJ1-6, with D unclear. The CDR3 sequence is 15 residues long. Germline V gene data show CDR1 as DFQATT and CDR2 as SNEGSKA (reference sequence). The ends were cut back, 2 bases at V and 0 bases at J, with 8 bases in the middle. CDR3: CSARLTGSYNSPLHF. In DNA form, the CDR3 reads TGCAGTGCTAGATTAACTGGCTCCTATAATTCACCCCTCCACTTT.

The CDR3 bases are TGTGCCAGCAGTTTAAGGGGGGGGGCGGCAAACATTCAGTACTTC. Amino acid sequence: CASSLRGGAANIQYF. The rearrangement uses TRBV28 and TRBJ2-4; tentatively, D is TRBD2 (7 bases). V was cut by 2 bases and J by 6 bases, with 14 bases left in between. Germline V gene lookup returns CDR1 MDHEN and CDR2 SYDVKM. The CDR3 has 15 amino acids.

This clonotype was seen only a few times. The CDR3 DNA follows: TGTGCCAGCAGCTTAGATCACACTGAAGCTTTCTTT. This encodes CASSLDHTEAFF. The rearrangement joins TRBV7-2 to TRBJ1-1, with no clear D. The CDR3 covers 12 residues. The V end was cut by 1 base, the J end by 3 bases, with 3 bases between. In germline, CDR1 is SGHTA, CDR2 FQGNSA.

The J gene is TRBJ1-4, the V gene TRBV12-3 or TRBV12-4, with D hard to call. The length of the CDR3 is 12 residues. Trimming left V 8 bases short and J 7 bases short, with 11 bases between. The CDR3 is CASCRGSEKLFF. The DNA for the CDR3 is TGTGCCAGCTGCCGCGGCTCTGAAAAACTGTTTTTT.

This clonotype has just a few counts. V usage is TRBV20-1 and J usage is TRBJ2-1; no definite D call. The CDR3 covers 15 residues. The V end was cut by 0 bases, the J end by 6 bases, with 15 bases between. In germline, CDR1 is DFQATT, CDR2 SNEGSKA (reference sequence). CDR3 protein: CSARDYQLSGNEQFF. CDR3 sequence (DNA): TGCAGTGCTAGAGATTATCAACTATCGGGCAATGAGCAGTTCTTC.

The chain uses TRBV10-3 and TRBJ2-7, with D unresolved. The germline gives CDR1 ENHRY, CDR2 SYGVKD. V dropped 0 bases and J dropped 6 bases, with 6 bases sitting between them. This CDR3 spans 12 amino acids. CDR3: CAISESPAEQYF. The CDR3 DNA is TGTGCCATCAGTGAGTCGCCAGCCGAGCAGTACTTC.